The entry below gives a single T cell receptor (beta chain) sequence along with its context. The V gene's germline CDR1 is SGHTA and CDR2 FQGNSA. CDR3 size: 16 residues. V trimming: 1 base; J trimming: 8 bases; junction bases outside the gene matches: 9. This sample is part of a study of blood T cell repertoires in COVID-19. Study details: Acute and convalescent COVID-19 samples came from the United States, Italy and Spain.

TCRdb keeps only in-frame clones here, not all; method: immunoSEQ multiplex PCR. This sample has 130,000 to 150,000 clones, with roughly nine tenths found just once. The chain joins TRBV7-2 to TRBJ1-4; TRBD1 agrees at 8 bases. The sequence was obtained from a man in his late teens or twenties with COVID-19, enrolled during active disease. Sequenced material: peripheral blood. The CDR3 sequence is CASSLDSPGGQEKLFF. CDR3 nucleotide sequence: TGTGCCAGCAGCTTAGATTCCCCAGGGGGCCAGGAAAAACTGTTTTTT.